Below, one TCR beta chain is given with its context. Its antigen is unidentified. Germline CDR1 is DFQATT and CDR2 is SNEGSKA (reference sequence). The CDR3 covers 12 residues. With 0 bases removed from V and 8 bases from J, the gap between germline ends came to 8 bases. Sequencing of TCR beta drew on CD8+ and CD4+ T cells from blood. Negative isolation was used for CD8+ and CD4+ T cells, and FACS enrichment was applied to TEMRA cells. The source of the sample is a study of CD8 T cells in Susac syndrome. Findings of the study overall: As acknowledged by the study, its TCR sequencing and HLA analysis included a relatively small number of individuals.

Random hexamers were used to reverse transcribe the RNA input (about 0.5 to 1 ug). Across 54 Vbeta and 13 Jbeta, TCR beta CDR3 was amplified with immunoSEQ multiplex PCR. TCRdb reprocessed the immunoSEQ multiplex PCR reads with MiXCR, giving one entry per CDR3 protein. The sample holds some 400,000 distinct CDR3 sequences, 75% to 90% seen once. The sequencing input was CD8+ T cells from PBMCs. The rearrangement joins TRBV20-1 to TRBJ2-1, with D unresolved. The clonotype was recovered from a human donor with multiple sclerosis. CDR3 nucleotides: TGCAGTGCTAGAGACACTTCCCATGAGCAGTTCTTC. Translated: CSARDTSHEQFF.